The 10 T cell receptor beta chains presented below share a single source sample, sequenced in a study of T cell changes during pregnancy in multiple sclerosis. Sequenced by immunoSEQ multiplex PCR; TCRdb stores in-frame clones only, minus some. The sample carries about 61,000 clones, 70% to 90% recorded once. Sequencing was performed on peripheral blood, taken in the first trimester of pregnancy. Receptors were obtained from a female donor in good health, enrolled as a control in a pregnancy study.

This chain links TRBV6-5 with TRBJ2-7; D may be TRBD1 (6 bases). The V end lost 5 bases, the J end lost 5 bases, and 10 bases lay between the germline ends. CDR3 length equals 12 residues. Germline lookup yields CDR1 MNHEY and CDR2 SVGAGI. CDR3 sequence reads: CASSEDSHEQYF. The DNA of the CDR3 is TGTGCCAGCAGTGAGGACAGTCACGAGCAGTACTTC.

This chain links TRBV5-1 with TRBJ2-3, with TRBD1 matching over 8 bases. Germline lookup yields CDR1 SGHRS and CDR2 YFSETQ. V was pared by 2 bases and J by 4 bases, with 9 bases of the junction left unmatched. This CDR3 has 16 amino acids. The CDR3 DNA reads TGCGCCAGCAGCTTTGGGGCAGGGGGCGGTTCAGATACGCAGTATTTT. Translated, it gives CASSFGAGGGSDTQYF. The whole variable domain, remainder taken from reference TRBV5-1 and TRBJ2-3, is KAGVTQTPRYLIKTRGQQVTLSCSPISGHRSVSWYQQTPGQGLQFLFEYFSETQRNKGNFPGRFSGRQFSNSRSEMNVSTLELGDSALYLCASSFGAGGGSDTQYFGPGTRLTVL.

CDR3 residues: CASMSSEYHLSEQYF. CDR3 sequence (DNA): TGTGCCAGCATGTCTAGCGAATATCATCTCTCAGAGCAGTACTTC. The V and J genes are TRBV6-5 and TRBJ2-7; D is perhaps TRBD2 (6 bases). The length of the CDR3 is 15 residues. Germline assignment: CDR1 MNHEY and CDR2 SVGAGI. The V end lost 7 bases, the J end lost 7 bases, and 23 bases lay between the germline ends.

The CDR3 nucleotides read TGCGCCAGCAGCCAAGATCAATTGGGTCGGGAGGAAAAACTGTTTTTT. Protein product: CASSQDQLGREEKLFF. The chain recombines TRBV4-3 with TRBJ1-4; D is undetermined. The CDR3 totals 16 residues. From germline, CDR1 is LGHNA and CDR2 YSLEER. Trimming removed 0 bases at V and 8 bases at J, with 16 bases between.

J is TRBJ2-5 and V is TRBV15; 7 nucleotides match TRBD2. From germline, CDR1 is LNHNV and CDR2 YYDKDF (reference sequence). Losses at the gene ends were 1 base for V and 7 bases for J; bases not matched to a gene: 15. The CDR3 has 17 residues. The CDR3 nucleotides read TGTGCCACCAGCAGAGCCAATCTCGCGATGACGGGAGGGACCCAGTACTTC. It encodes CATSRANLAMTGGTQYF.

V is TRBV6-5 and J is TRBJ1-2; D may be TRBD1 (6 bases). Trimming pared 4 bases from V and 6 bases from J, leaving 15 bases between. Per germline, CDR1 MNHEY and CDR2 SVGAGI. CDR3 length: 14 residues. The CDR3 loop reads CASSSITGQNGYTF. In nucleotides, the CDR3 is TGTGCCAGCAGTTCGATCACAGGGCAGAATGGCTACACCTTC.

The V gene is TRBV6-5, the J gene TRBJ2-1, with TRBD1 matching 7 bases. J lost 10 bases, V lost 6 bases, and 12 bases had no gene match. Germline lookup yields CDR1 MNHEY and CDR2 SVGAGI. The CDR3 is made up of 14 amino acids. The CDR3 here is CASSLPGGHREQFF. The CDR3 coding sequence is TGTGCCAGCAGCTTACCAGGGGGTCACCGGGAGCAGTTCTTC.

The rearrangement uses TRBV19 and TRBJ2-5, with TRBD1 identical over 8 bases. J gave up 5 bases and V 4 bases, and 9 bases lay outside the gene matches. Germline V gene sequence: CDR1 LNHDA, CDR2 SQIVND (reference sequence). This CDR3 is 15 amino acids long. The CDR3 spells CASSSVAGGLETQYF. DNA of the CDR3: TGTGCCAGTAGTAGTGTGGCAGGGGGCTTGGAGACCCAGTACTTC.

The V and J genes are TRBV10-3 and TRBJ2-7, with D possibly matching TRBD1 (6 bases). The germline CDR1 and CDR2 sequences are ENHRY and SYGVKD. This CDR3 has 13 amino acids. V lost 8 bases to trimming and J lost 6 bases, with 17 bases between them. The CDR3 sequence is CAIGTGMTGEQYF. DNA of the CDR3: TGTGCCATCGGCACAGGGATGACTGGCGAGCAGTACTTC.

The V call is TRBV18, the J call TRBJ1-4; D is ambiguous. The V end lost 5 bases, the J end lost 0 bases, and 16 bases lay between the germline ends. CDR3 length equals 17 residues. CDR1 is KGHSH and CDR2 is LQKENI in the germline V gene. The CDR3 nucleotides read TGTGCCAGCTCAGTTTCACCGGGAGTTGCAACTAATGAAAAACTGTTTTTT. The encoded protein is CASSVSPGVATNEKLFF.